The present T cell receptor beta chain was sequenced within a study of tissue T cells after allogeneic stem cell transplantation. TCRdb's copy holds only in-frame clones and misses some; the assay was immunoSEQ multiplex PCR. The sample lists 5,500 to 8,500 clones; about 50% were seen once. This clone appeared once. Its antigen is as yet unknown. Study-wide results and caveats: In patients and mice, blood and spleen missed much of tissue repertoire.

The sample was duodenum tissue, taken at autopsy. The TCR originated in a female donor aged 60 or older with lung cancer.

The CDR3 DNA reads as TGTGCCAGCAGCGTACACATTCTTGCAACTAATGAAAAACTGTTTTTT. Translating gives CASSVHILATNEKLFF. The chain uses TRBV7-8 and TRBJ1-4, with D hard to call. Germline CDR1 SGHVS, CDR2 FQNEAQ. V lost 5 bases to trimming and J lost 0 bases, with 13 bases between them. The CDR3 has 16 amino acids.